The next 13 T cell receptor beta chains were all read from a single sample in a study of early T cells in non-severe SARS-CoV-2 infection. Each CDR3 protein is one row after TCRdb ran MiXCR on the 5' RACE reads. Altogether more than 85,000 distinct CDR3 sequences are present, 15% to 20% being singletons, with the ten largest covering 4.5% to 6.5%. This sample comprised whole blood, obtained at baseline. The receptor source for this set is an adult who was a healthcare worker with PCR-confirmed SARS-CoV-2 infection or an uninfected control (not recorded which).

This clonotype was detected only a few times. In DNA, the CDR3 is TGTGCCAGCAGCCGACTAGCCACTATTCCGCAGTATTTT. This encodes CASSRLATIPQYF. This chain links TRBV27 with TRBJ2-3; TRBD2 matches 7 bases. Germline V gives CDR1 MNHEY, CDR2 SMNVEV (reference sequence). The J segment lost 10 bases and the V segment lost 6 bases, leaving 10 bases of the junction unmatched. This CDR3 contains 13 residues.

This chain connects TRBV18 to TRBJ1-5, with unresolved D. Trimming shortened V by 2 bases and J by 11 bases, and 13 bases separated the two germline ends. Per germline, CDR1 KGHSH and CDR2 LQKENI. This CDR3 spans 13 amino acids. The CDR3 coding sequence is TGTGCCAGCTCACCAGGAGTGGAGCAGGCCCAGCATTTT. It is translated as CASSPGVEQAQHF.

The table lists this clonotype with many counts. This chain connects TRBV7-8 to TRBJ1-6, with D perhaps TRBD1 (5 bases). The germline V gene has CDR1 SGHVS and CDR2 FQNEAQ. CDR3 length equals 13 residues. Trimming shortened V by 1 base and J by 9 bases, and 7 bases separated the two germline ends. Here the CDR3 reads CASSLETVSPLHF. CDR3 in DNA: TGTGCCAGCAGCTTAGAGACAGTTTCACCCCTCCACTTT. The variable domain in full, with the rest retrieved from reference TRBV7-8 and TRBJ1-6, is GAGVSQSPRYKVAKRGQDVALRCDPISGHVSLFWYQQALGQGPEFLTYFQNEAQLDKSGLPSDRFFAERPEGSVSTLKIQRTQQEDSAVYLCASSLETVSPLHFGNGTRLTVT.

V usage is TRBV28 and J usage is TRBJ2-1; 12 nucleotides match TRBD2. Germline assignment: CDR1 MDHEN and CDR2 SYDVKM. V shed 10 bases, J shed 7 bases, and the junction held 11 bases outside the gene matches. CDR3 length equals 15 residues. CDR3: CATLAGGSEWNEQFF. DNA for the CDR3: TGTGCCACCCTAGCGGGAGGGAGTGAGTGGAATGAGCAGTTCTTC. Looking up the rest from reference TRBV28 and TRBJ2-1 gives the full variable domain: DVKVTQSSRYLVKRTGEKVFLECVQDMDHENMFWYRQDPGLGLRLIYFSYDVKMKEKGDIPEGYSVSREKKERFSLILESASTNQTSMYLCATLAGGSEWNEQFFGPGTRLTVL.

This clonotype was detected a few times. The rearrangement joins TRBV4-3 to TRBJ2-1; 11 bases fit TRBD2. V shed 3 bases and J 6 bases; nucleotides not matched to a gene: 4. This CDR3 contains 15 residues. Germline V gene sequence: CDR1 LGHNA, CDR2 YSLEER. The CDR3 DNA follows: TGCGCCAGCAGCCAGGCTAGCGGGAGGATCAATGAGCAGTTCTTC. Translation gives CASSQASGRINEQFF.

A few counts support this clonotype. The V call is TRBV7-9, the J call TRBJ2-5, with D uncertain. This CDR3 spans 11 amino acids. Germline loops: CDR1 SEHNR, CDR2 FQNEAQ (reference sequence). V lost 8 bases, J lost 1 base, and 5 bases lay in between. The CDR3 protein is CASGSQETQYF. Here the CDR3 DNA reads TGTGCCAGCGGATCCCAAGAGACCCAGTACTTC.

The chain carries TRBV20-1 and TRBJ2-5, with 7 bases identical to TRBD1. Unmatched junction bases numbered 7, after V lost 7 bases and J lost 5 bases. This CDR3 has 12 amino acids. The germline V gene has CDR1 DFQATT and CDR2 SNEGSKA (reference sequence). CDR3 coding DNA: TGCAGTGGTAACGACAGGGCCGAGACCCAGTACTTC. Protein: CSGNDRAETQYF.

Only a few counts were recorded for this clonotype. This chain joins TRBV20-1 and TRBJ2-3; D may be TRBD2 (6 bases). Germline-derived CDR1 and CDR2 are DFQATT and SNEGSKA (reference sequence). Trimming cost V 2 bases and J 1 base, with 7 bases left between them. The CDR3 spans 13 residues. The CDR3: CSARPGGTDTQYF. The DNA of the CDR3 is TGCAGTGCTAGACCGGGAGGCACAGATACGCAGTATTTT.

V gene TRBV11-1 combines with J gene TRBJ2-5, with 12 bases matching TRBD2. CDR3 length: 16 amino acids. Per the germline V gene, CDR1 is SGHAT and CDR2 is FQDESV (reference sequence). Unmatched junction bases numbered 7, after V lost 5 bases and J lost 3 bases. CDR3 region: CASSARTSGMEETQYF. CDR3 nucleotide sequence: TGTGCCAGCAGCGCTAGGACTAGCGGGATGGAAGAGACCCAGTACTTC.

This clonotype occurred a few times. The CDR3 protein is CASSYIMNTEAFF. The CDR3 bases are TGTGCCAGCAGCTACATCATGAACACTGAAGCTTTCTTT. The genes are TRBV5-8 and TRBJ1-1; unclear D gene. Germline lookup yields CDR1 SGHTS and CDR2 YDEGEE. The CDR3 sequence is 13 residues long. Trimming left V 3 bases short and J 0 bases short, with 6 bases between.

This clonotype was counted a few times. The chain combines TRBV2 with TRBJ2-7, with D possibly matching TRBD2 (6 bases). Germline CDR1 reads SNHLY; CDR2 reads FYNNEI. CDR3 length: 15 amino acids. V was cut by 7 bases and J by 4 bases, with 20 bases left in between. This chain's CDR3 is CASTEGRGGGYEQYF. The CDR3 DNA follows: TGTGCCAGCACCGAGGGCCGGGGAGGAGGGTACGAGCAGTACTTC.

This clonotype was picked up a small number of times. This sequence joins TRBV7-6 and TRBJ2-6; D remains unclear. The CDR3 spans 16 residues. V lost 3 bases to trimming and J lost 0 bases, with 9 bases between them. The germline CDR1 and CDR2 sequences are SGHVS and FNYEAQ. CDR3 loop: CASSFRPDSGANVLTF. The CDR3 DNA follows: TGTGCCAGCAGCTTCCGCCCGGACTCTGGGGCCAACGTCCTGACTTTC. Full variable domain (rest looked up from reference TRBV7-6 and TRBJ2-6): GAGVSQSPRYKVTKRGQDVALRCDPISGHVSLYWYRQALGQGPEFLTYFNYEAQQDKSGLPNDRFSAERPEGSISTLTIQRTEQRDSAMYRCASSFRPDSGANVLTFGAGSRLTVL.

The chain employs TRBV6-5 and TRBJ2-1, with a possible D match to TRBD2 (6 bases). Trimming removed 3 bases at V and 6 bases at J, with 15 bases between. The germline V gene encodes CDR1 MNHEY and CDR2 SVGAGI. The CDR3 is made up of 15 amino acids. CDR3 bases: TGTGCCAGCAGTTATACAGCGGGTAGGGCCAATGAGCAGTTCTTC. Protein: CASSYTAGRANEQFF.